Listed below are T cell receptor beta chains from one sample, sequenced in a study of radiotherapy plus CTLA-4 blockade in lung cancer. The table came from immunoSEQ multiplex PCR; TCRdb's copy has only in-frame clones and leaves some out. Among about 39,000 clones listed, 79% were seen once. The source was peripheral blood, collected from a patient treated with radiotherapy plus ipilimumab. All receptors come from a human donor with non-small cell lung cancer that progressed on radiotherapy plus ipilimumab. The CDR3 runs from the conserved cysteine through the conserved F or W. Fields, in order: V gene, J gene, D gene, clone size, CDR3 protein. D genes are given only for firm matches. Expanded clones get a size class; other rows say once, few or many, or leave the size out.

V: TRBV27; J: TRBJ2-7; D: TRBD1; size: NA; CDR3: CASRKDRATYEQYF
V: TRBV20-1; J: TRBJ1-1; D: NA; size: NA; CDR3: CSAKAFTEAFF
V: TRBV11-2; J: TRBJ2-3; D: NA; size: NA; CDR3: CASSLGPLWGKADTQYF
V: TRBV18; J: TRBJ2-7; D: TRBD1; size: NA; CDR3: CASSPLMTGQGGYEQYF
V: TRBV5-5; J: TRBJ1-5; D: NA; size: once; CDR3: CASSAIPAAGPQHF
V: TRBV4-2; J: TRBJ1-4; D: NA; size: NA; CDR3: CASSQELAVGGNEKLFF
V: TRBV29-1; J: TRBJ1-2; D: NA; size: NA; CDR3: CSVRGVYGYTF
V: TRBV19; J: TRBJ1-5; D: TRBD1; size: NA; CDR3: CASTVGGAFNQPQHF
V: TRBV25-1; J: TRBJ1-2; D: NA; size: few; CDR3: CASSLGANYGYTF
V: TRBV4-2; J: TRBJ1-1; D: NA; size: NA; CDR3: CASSQDQGVNTEAFF
V: TRBV5-1; J: TRBJ2-5; D: TRBD1; size: NA; CDR3: CASSLTGGEVETQYF
V: TRBV4-2; J: TRBJ2-5; D: NA; size: once; CDR3: CASSQDVFAGFETQYF
V: TRBV18; J: TRBJ2-1; D: TRBD1; size: NA; CDR3: CASSPGRGNYNEQFF
V: TRBV7-3; J: TRBJ1-1; D: NA; size: NA; CDR3: CASSSLGLRREDTEAFF
V: TRBV4-3; J: TRBJ2-7; D: NA; size: NA; CDR3: CASSQDGPYEQYF
V: TRBV5-1; J: TRBJ1-1; D: TRBD1; size: NA; CDR3: CASSLGQGGTEAFF